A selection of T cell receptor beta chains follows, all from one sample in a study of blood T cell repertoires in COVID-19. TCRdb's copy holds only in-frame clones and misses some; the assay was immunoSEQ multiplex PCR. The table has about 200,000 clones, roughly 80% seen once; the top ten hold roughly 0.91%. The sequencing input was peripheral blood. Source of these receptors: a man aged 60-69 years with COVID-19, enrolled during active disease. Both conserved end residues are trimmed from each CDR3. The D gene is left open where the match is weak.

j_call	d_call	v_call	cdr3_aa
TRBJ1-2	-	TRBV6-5	AGSLPNYGYT
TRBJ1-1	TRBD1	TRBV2	ASSVGTGSTTEAF
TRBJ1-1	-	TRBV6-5	AAHSGGWTEAF
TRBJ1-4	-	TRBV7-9	ASSSPGLGEKLF
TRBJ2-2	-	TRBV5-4	ASSLSRGVTGELF
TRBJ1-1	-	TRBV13	ASSPGQRNTEAF
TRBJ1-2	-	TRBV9	ASSGALLTYGYT
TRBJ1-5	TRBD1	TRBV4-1	ASSHRLLDRGFNQPQH
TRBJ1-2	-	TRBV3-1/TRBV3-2	ASSVTQGAYGYT
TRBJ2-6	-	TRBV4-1	ASSLTGSSGANVLT
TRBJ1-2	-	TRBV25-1	ASSESRGSYT
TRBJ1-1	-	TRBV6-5	ASWAGTEAF
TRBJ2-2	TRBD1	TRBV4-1	ASSLRQGSTGELF
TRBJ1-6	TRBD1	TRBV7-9	ASSLGQGFPNSPLH
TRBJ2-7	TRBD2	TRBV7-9	ASSFGSGNRPDEQY
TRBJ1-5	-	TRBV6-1	ASSEPHYSNQPQH
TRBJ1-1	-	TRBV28	ASSFGGGAEAF
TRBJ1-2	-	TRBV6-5	ASSYRGATGGYT
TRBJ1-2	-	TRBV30	AWSVLSGYT
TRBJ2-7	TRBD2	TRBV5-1	ASSLGYLAGDLEQY
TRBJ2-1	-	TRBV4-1	ASSQDPRTDDMQF
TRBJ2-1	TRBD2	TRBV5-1	ASSSGGSNNEQF
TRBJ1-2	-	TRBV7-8	ASSLVAAAPANYGYT
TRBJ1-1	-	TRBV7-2	ASSLNRVNTEAF
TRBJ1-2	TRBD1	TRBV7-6	ASSLVQGASTGYT